This T cell receptor (beta chain) was sequenced in a study of control samples from healthy donors and cancer patients (dated by TCRdb to about 2020). Trimmed from V: 5 bases; trimmed from J: 6 bases; junction bases lacking a gene match: 7. Spanning cysteine to phenylalanine, the CDR3 consists of 15 amino acids. Just the 45-base CDR3 DNA is kept, in frame starting at base 1. The germline V gene (reference sequence) sets CDR1 to SEHNR and CDR2 to FQNEAQ. Libraries were built with the immunoSEQ multiplex PCR assay. Sourced from immuneACCESS, this table was stored by TCRdb with only in-frame sequences that have V and J called. A share of the clones is absent; for the studies checked, an unresolved V gene accounts for under half, and the remainder has no known explanation. A total of 90,000 to 110,000 clones appear in this sample, about 89% of them only once. The ten biggest clones cover under 20% of the sample.

This clone has a count of ten or more. It has no known antigen specificity. No base-level quality is on record; no much larger clone is a single base apart. The chain is made from TRBV7-9 and TRBJ2-3; the junction holds 11 bases that match TRBD2. Material: blood. The receptor comes from a woman aged 45-59 years in good health. DNA sequence: TGTGCCAGCAGCCCCACGACTAGCGGGGCGGATACGCAGTATTTT. This sequence encodes CASSPTTSGADTQYF.